Listed here are 17 T cell receptor beta chains from one sample, sequenced in a study of TIL therapy for anti-PD-1-resistant metastatic lung cancer. Regarding time point: pre-treatment sample, taken before nivolumab and TIL therapy. Sequencing used immunoSEQ v3. Clones were read by immunoSEQ multiplex PCR, and TCRdb kept only the in-frame ones, dropping some. The table includes approximately 10,000 clones, about 80% detected once. Sample: blood, taken at baseline. The receptor source for this set is a person aged 25 to 79 with non-small cell lung cancer.

This sequence joins TRBV7-3 and TRBJ2-7; a possible D gene is TRBD2 (6 bases). V was cut by 1 base and J by 0 bases, with 13 bases left in between. The CDR3 spans 16 residues. The germline V gene encodes CDR1 SGHTA and CDR2 FQGTGA. The CDR3 spells CASSLNPASASYEQYF. CDR3 DNA: TGTGCCAGCAGCTTAAACCCCGCTAGCGCCTCCTACGAGCAGTACTTC.

This clone was counted only a few times. J is TRBJ2-7 and V is TRBV7-9; D possibly corresponds to TRBD1 (6 bases). Per the germline V gene, CDR1 is SEHNR and CDR2 is FQNEAQ (reference sequence). The CDR3 totals 15 residues. V was pared by 1 base and J by 3 bases, with 13 bases between. CDR3 protein: CASSLVGDTFYEQYF. CDR3 DNA sequence: TGTGCCAGCAGCTTAGTCGGGGACACCTTCTACGAGCAGTACTTC.

This clone was observed a few times. The chain uses TRBV7-2 and TRBJ1-5; no reliable D call. Trimming removed 3 bases at V and 4 bases at J, with 10 bases between. CDR3 length equals 14 residues. Per the germline V gene, CDR1 is SGHTA and CDR2 is FQGNSA. As DNA, the CDR3 is TGTGCCAGCAGCTTCGTATATGATAATCAGCCCCAGCATTTT. Protein: CASSFVYDNQPQHF.

This clone turned up a few times. The CDR3: CASSPTGYEQYF. The CDR3 bases are TGTGCCAGCAGTCCGACAGGCTACGAGCAGTACTTC. This chain connects TRBV27 to TRBJ2-7; a possible D gene is TRBD1 (6 bases). CDR3 size: 12 residues. Germline CDR1 MNHEY, CDR2 SMNVEV (reference sequence). The V end lost 5 bases, the J end lost 3 bases, and 8 bases lay between the germline ends.

The J gene is TRBJ2-7, the V gene TRBV5-1; the D call may be TRBD1 or TRBD2 (5 bases each). The germline gives CDR1 SGHRS, CDR2 YFSETQ. CDR3 size: 15 residues. Trimming removed 4 bases at V and 6 bases at J, with 20 bases between. CDR3 sequence reads: CASSDPGTYRGEQYF. In DNA, the CDR3 is TGCGCCAGCAGCGACCCGGGGACGTATCGGGGCGAGCAGTACTTC.

The rearrangement joins TRBV30 to TRBJ1-2; 8 bases are shared with TRBD1. The trim removed 3 bases at V and 6 bases at J, leaving 6 bases unmatched. The CDR3 runs 13 residues. Per germline, CDR1 GTSNPN and CDR2 SVGIG (reference sequence). The CDR3 loop is CAWRRQGADGYTF. CDR3 DNA: TGTGCCTGGAGGCGGCAGGGGGCTGATGGCTACACCTTC. Full variable domain (rest looked up from reference TRBV30 and TRBJ1-2): SQTIHQWPATLVQPVGSPLSLECTVEGTSNPNLYWYRQAAGRGLQLLFYSVGIGQISSEVPQNLSASRPQDRQFILSSKKLLLSDSGFYLCAWRRQGADGYTFGSGTRLTVV.

CDR3 protein: CASSRQGTEAFF. The CDR3 DNA reads as TGTGCCAGCTCAAGACAGGGGACTGAAGCTTTCTTT. This chain connects TRBV18 to TRBJ1-1; TRBD1 agrees at 8 bases. Germline CDR1 is KGHSH and CDR2 is LQKENI. V dropped 5 bases and J dropped 5; count of bases not matched to a gene: 1. The CDR3 extends over 12 amino acids.

This clone was counted once. The chain carries TRBV2 and TRBJ2-2, with TRBD2 identical over 8 bases. Looked up from germline, CDR1 is SNHLY and CDR2 is FYNNEI. Trimming took 2 bases from V and 2 from J; bases not matched to a gene: 4. The CDR3 length is 16 residues. The CDR3 DNA is TGTGCCAGCAGTGAAACTAGCGGACGCAACACCGGGGAGCTGTTTTTT. It codes for CASSETSGRNTGELFF.

V is TRBV2 and J is TRBJ2-7, with D perhaps TRBD2 (5 bases). From germline, CDR1 is SNHLY and CDR2 FYNNEI. The CDR3 has 15 amino acids. The V end was cut by 6 bases, the J end by 2 bases, with 17 bases between. The CDR3 region has the DNA TGTGCCAGCAGGTCAGGTTGGACTGGGGCCTACGAGCAGTACTTC. This codes for CASRSGWTGAYEQYF.

This chain joins TRBV7-9 and TRBJ1-1; no clear D. The CDR3 consists of 14 residues. Looked up from germline, CDR1 is SEHNR and CDR2 is FQNEAQ (reference sequence). Trimming stripped 3 bases from V and 1 base from J, with 9 bases between. The CDR3 loop reads CASSLGLQNTEAFF. CDR3 bases: TGTGCCAGCAGCTTGGGATTACAGAACACTGAAGCTTTCTTT.

This chain joins TRBV27 and TRBJ1-5; 8 bases agree with TRBD1. Germline CDR1 is MNHEY and CDR2 is SMNVEV (reference sequence). CDR3 size: 14 residues. V lost 5 bases and J lost 5; bases outside the gene matches: 5. Here the CDR3 reads CASSGGTGHQPQHF. The CDR3 nucleotides read TGTGCCAGCAGTGGGGGGACAGGCCATCAGCCCCAGCATTTT.

This sequence joins TRBV6-1 and TRBJ2-1; 15 bases are shared with TRBD2. V shed 4 bases and J 1 base; nucleotides not matched to a gene: 2. Germline V gives CDR1 MNHNS, CDR2 SASEGT. CDR3 length equals 17 residues. CDR3 protein: CASSGTSGRASYNEQFF. CDR3 nucleotides: TGTGCCAGCAGTGGGACTAGCGGGAGGGCATCCTACAATGAGCAGTTCTTC.

This rearrangement joins TRBV30 to TRBJ2-6; 10 bases match TRBD2. Unmatched junction bases numbered 4, after V lost 5 bases and J lost 0 bases. The CDR3 consists of 16 residues. Germline values: CDR1 GTSNPN, CDR2 SVGIG (reference sequence). CDR3 DNA sequence: TGTGCCTGGGACTCTAGCGGGGGCTCTGGGGCCAACGTCCTGACTTTC. Translated, it gives CAWDSSGGSGANVLTF. Full variable domain (outside the CDR3, taken from reference TRBV30 and TRBJ2-6): SQTIHQWPATLVQPVGSPLSLECTVEGTSNPNLYWYRQAAGRGLQLLFYSVGIGQISSEVPQNLSASRPQDRQFILSSKKLLLSDSGFYLCAWDSSGGSGANVLTFGAGSRLTVL.

This clone was seen a few times. The rearrangement joins TRBV18 to TRBJ1-5; D is ambiguous. With 3 bases removed from V and 6 bases from J, the gap between germline ends came to 15 bases. The CDR3 consists of 15 residues. Germline CDR1 reads KGHSH; CDR2 reads LQKENI. This chain's CDR3 is CASSPLSDGSQPQHF. DNA of the CDR3: TGTGCCAGCTCACCCTTATCGGACGGGAGTCAGCCCCAGCATTTT.

The chain carries TRBV7-9 and TRBJ2-5, with D maybe TRBD1 (5 bases). The CDR3 is 14 residues long. V was pared by 5 bases and J by 1 base, with 11 bases between. Germline V gene lookup returns CDR1 SEHNR and CDR2 FQNEAQ (reference sequence). The CDR3 DNA is TGTGCCAGCAGCCCACGGACACCCCAAGAGACCCAGTACTTC. Its translation: CASSPRTPQETQYF.

This clone is categorized as large (0.1 to 1%). The J gene is TRBJ1-2, the V gene TRBV4-2; 11 bases align to TRBD1. The CDR3 totals 18 residues. V was pared by 4 bases and J by 4 bases, with 14 bases of the junction left unmatched. Looked up from germline, CDR1 is LGHNA and CDR2 is YNFKEQ. The CDR3 protein is CASSPRLLGQGAVYGYTF. The DNA for the CDR3 is TGTGCCAGCAGCCCTCGCCTCCTCGGACAGGGGGCAGTCTATGGCTACACCTTC.

This clone is a singleton in its sample. The chain recombines TRBV10-3 with TRBJ1-5, with a weak D call TRBD1 (5 bases). This CDR3 is built from 12 residues. CDR1 ENHRY and CDR2 SYGVKD come from the germline V gene. The germline V and J ends were trimmed by 6 bases and 8 bases, with 11 bases remaining between them. CDR3 DNA: TGTGCCATCAGACGGGACGAGGAGCCCCAGCATTTT. Its protein is CAIRRDEEPQHF.